A selection of T cell receptor beta chains follows, all from one sample in a study of human T cells and chemical hapten exposure. In TCRdb, the RACE reads were re-called with MiXCR into one record per CDR3 protein. Found here are approximately 90,000 distinct CDR3 sequences, approximately 8.2% of them singletons; the top ten hold 2.9%. The sample comprised whole blood. The source of these receptors is a female donor in good health. Some clones in this sample may be carry-over from other donors' samples. The CDR3 runs from the conserved cysteine through the conserved F or W. A D gene is named only where the DNA matches it firmly. Where a row states a size, it is once, few, many or the class of an expanded clone; other rows omit it.

J gene,clone size,D gene,V gene,CDR3 protein,CDR3 DNA
TRBJ2-1,few,TRBD2,TRBV29-1,CSVETSGRGIEQFF,TGCAGCGTTGAGACTAGCGGGAGGGGTATTGAGCAGTTCTTC
TRBJ1-3,.,.,TRBV2,CASREQVSGNTIYF,TGTGCCAGCAGGGAACAGGTGTCTGGAAACACCATATATTTT
TRBJ2-5,.,.,TRBV6-1,CASSGSGGRTQYF,TGTGCCAGCAGTGGGTCCGGGGGTCGGACCCAGTACTTC
TRBJ2-1,.,.,TRBV5-1,CASSLAMGGNGYNEQFF,TGCGCCAGCAGCTTGGCCATGGGCGGGAACGGTTACAATGAGCAGTTCTTC
TRBJ2-4,many,.,TRBV12-3/TRBV12-4,CASSLRGRAKNIQYF,TGTGCCAGCAGTTTACGGGGTCGGGCCAAAAACATTCAGTACTTC
TRBJ2-7,.,.,TRBV29-1,CSVLSSDGPTYEQYF,TGCAGCGTTCTATCGTCGGACGGACCTACCTACGAGCAGTACTTC
TRBJ1-5,.,.,TRBV6-1,CASSVGVGNQPQHF,TGTGCCAGCAGTGTAGGAGTGGGCAATCAGCCCCAGCATTTT
TRBJ2-3,few,.,TRBV20-1,CSARLFATASTDTQYF,TGCAGTGCTAGACTGTTCGCGACAGCTAGCACAGATACGCAGTATTTT
TRBJ2-1,many,TRBD2,TRBV7-2,CASSLGLAAYNEQFF,TGTGCCAGCAGCTTAGGCCTAGCGGCCTACAATGAGCAGTTCTTC
TRBJ1-1,few,.,TRBV28,CASSYGRVNTEAFF,TGTGCCAGCAGCTACGGACGGGTGAACACTGAAGCTTTCTTT
TRBJ1-5,few,TRBD1,TRBV2,CASMNRGGEPQHF,TGTGCCAGCATGAACAGGGGAGGGGAGCCCCAGCATTTT
TRBJ2-5,.,.,TRBV28,CASRRSQETQYF,TGTGCCAGCAGGCGTTCCCAAGAGACCCAGTACTTC
TRBJ1-1,.,.,TRBV28,CASSLSGTSTRAFF,TGTGCCAGCAGTTTATCCGGGACATCCACGAGGGCTTTCTTT
TRBJ2-3,.,.,TRBV28,CASSPLVGSSTDTQYF,TGTGCCAGCAGCCCTTTGGTAGGGTCGAGCACAGATACGCAGTATTTT
TRBJ2-3,many,.,TRBV10-3,CAISVGQGTDTQYF,TGTGCCATCAGTGTTGGGCAGGGTACAGATACGCAGTATTTT
TRBJ2-1,many,TRBD1,TRBV6-2/TRBV6-3,CASSPSGTAYNEQFF,TGTGCCAGCAGTCCATCCGGGACAGCCTACAATGAGCAGTTCTTC
TRBJ2-5,.,.,TRBV30,CAWSVLGETQYF,TGTGCCTGGAGTGTACTAGGGGAGACCCAGTACTTC